This T cell receptor (beta chain) was sequenced during a study of PD-1 blockade in mismatch repair-deficient tumors (dated by TCRdb to about 2017). With regard to the full study: Between late 2013 and late 2016, roughly 78 consecutive patients with over ten mismatch repair-deficient cancer types, all previously treated and progressing, were enrolled in the trial. Tumor-associated T cell clones in the peripheral blood of patients responding to PD-1 blockade were tracked using deep sequencing of TCR CDR3 regions.

Mismatch repair deficiency was established in every enrolled patient by polymerase chain reaction or immunohistochemistry. TCR sequencing was performed for a few patients who responded to pembrolizumab therapy. Pembrolizumab PD-1 blockade was prospectively tested in advanced mismatch repair-deficient cancers, regardless of tissue of origin, in the phase II trial. Peripheral blood T cell samples were collected serially, before PD-1 blockade began and at several time points afterward. Blood sampling times were expressed in weeks after the first pembrolizumab dose. Broader findings and caveats from the paper: Tumor-resident clones, often undetectable in blood before treatment, expanded rapidly after pembrolizumab and then contracted, generally before radiologic responses.

This clone has at least ten counts. Which antigen it targets is not known. Base qualities are not provided; no much larger clone lies one nucleotide away. Library preparation was by the immunoSEQ multiplex PCR assay. This immuneACCESS table, as held by TCRdb, lists in-frame sequences with V and J called but not all clones. Of the missing ones, under half trace to an unresolved V gene in checked studies; the others have no known cause. This sample is represented by approximately 40,000 clones; roughly 77% of them were singletons. The ten largest clonotypes hold 20% to 25% of the sample. V was cut back by 0 bases and J by 1 base, leaving a gap of 9 bases between them. The CDR3 holds 16 amino acids from the cysteine to the phenylalanine. Only the CDR3 portion is preserved as DNA: 48 bases, with reading frame beginning at the first base. CDR1 and CDR2 were assigned from the germline V gene as LGHNA and YSLEER.

The source was peripheral blood, collected 4 weeks after starting pembrolizumab. The sequence was obtained from an adult with mismatch repair-deficient cancer. The chain is made from TRBV4-3 and TRBJ2-2; there is no confident call for the D gene. The encoded CDR3 is CASSQDSQLNTGELFF. The sequenced DNA is TGCGCCAGCAGCCAAGATTCACAGCTGAACACCGGGGAGCTGTTTTTT.